A selection of T cell receptor beta chains follows, all from one sample in a study of cytomegalovirus exposure and HLA in healthy donors. Sequencing was performed with immunoSEQ multiplex PCR; in TCRdb, only in-frame clones are kept and a portion is missing. The sample holds around 61,000 clones; roughly 80% are singletons and the top ten take over 1.5%. Sequencing was carried out using PBMCs. The source is a man aged 35 to 55 in good health and CMV-seronegative. Both conserved end residues are part of each CDR3. The order of the fields is J gene, D gene, clone size, V gene, CDR3 DNA, CDR3 protein. A D gene is named only where the DNA matches it firmly. Not every row has a clone size; where given, it reads once, few, many or a size class.

TRBJ2-7 . . TRBV6-6 TGTGCCAGCAGCATTAGCTCCTACGAGCAGTACTTC CASSISSYEQYF
TRBJ2-3 . . TRBV5-1 TGCGCCAGCAGCTTAATACAGGGCGGCAGCGCAGATACGCAGTATTTT CASSLIQGGSADTQYF
TRBJ1-5 . . TRBV30 TGTGCCTGGAGTGTATCAGGGTTCTCTCAGCCCCAGCATTTT CAWSVSGFSQPQHF
TRBJ1-2 TRBD1 . TRBV18 TGTGCCAGCTCACCCGGACAGGTTACTCCCCCTAGGTATGGCTACACCTTC CASSPGQVTPPRYGYTF
TRBJ1-5 . . TRBV2 TGTGCCAGCAGTGGACGGGGTAGCAATCAGCCCCAGCATTTT CASSGRGSNQPQHF
TRBJ2-1 . . TRBV11-3 TGTGCCAGCAGCTTAGATCCTACCGTCTACAATGAGCAGTTCTTC CASSLDPTVYNEQFF
TRBJ2-3 TRBD2 . TRBV7-3 TGTGCCAGCAGCTCTGGACTAGCGGGGGGCACGCAGTATTTT CASSSGLAGGTQYF
TRBJ1-2 . . TRBV5-1 TGCGCCAGCAGCTCAGGACAGTCCTATGGCTACACCTTC CASSSGQSYGYTF
TRBJ2-5 TRBD1 . TRBV11-2 TGTGCCAGCAGCATCACAGGGGTCGTAGTAGAGACCCAGTACTTC CASSITGVVVETQYF
TRBJ2-3 TRBD1 . TRBV7-8 TGTGCCAGCAGCTTAGATGCGACAGGGTCCACAGATACGCAGTATTTT CASSLDATGSTDTQYF
TRBJ2-6 . . TRBV30 TGTGCCTGGATTAGGAGGAGTCCTGGGGCCAACGTCCTGACTTTC CAWIRRSPGANVLTF
TRBJ2-1 . . TRBV5-4 TGTGCCAGCAGGGACTGGTCTACTGAGCAGTTCTTC CASRDWSTEQFF
TRBJ1-1 . few TRBV6-1 TGTGCCAGCAAGTACAGTTTGAACACTGAAGCTTTCTTT CASKYSLNTEAFF
TRBJ1-1 . few TRBV14 TGTGCCAGCAGCTTTTTAATGAACACTGAAGCTTTCTTT CASSFLMNTEAFF
TRBJ1-6 . . TRBV6-1 TGTGCCAGCAAAACTTACAGAGATAATTCACCCCTCCACTTT CASKTYRDNSPLHF
TRBJ2-1 TRBD1 . TRBV5-1 TGCGCCAGCAGCCGTTTCGAGGGACAGGGTTATGAGCAGTTCTTC CASSRFEGQGYEQFF
TRBJ2-3 . . TRBV5-1 TGCGCCAGCAGCTTAGACAGGCCTCGCGCAGATACGCAGTATTTT CASSLDRPRADTQYF
TRBJ1-4 TRBD1 . TRBV18 TGTGCCAGCTCACCCCGGGACAGGGAATTTTCAAATGAAAAACTGTTTTTT CASSPRDREFSNEKLFF
TRBJ2-1 TRBD1 . TRBV10-3 TGTGCCATCAGTCCAATGACAGGGGCTGATGAGCAGTTCTTC CAISPMTGADEQFF
TRBJ2-7 . few TRBV2 TGTGCCAGCAGTGAATCCCCGGGACAAGAGTATTACGAGCAGTACTTC CASSESPGQEYYEQYF
TRBJ1-1 TRBD1 . TRBV6-1 TGTGCCAGCAGAGGATACAGGGGGCTAAATGAAGCTTTCTTT CASRGYRGLNEAFF
TRBJ2-5 TRBD2 . TRBV11-3 TGTGCCAGCAGCTCGACCAGCGGGGGGGCCTTCCGAAGGGAGACCCAGTACTTC CASSSTSGGAFRRETQYF
TRBJ2-6 . medium-sized TRBV15 TGTGCCACCAGCAACGAGGGCACGGGGAGTGGGGCCAACGTCCTGACTTTC CATSNEGTGSGANVLTF
TRBJ2-7 . few TRBV6-5 TGTGCCAGCAGTCGGGACACCTCCTACGAGCAGTACTTC CASSRDTSYEQYF
TRBJ2-3 . . TRBV10-3 TGTGCCATCAGCCCACACCCTAGCACAGATACGCAGTATTTT CAISPHPSTDTQYF
TRBJ1-2 . . TRBV2 TGTGCCAGCAACAACAGGGTCCAGTATGGCTACACCTTC CASNNRVQYGYTF
TRBJ2-1 TRBD2 . TRBV27 TGTGCCAGCAGTCACGGGACTAGCGGGGCCTACAATGAGCAGTTCTTC CASSHGTSGAYNEQFF
TRBJ2-3 . . TRBV4-3 TGCGCCAGCAGCCAAGAAACAACAGGACCGACTCGCACAGATACGCAGTATTTT CASSQETTGPTRTDTQYF
TRBJ1-1 . . TRBV7-9 TGTGCCAGCAGCTTTATGAACACTGAAGCTTTCTTT CASSFMNTEAFF
TRBJ1-2 . . TRBV5-6 TGTGCCAGCAGCTTGAGATTGGCACCGAGGCATGGCTACACCTTC CASSLRLAPRHGYTF
TRBJ1-5 TRBD1 . TRBV7-2 TGTGCCAGCAGCTTGAGCAGGGGGCAAGGTAGCAATCAGCCCCAGCATTTT CASSLSRGQGSNQPQHF
TRBJ2-7 . once TRBV21-1 TGTGCCAGCAGCAATACGACATTGAATAACTACGAGCAGTACTTC CASSNTTLNNYEQYF
TRBJ2-7 TRBD2 . TRBV9 TGTGCCAGCAGCGTAATCCCTAGCGGGGTTGACGAGCAGTACTTC CASSVIPSGVDEQYF
TRBJ2-5 TRBD1 . TRBV30 TGTGCCTGGAGTGTACTGACAGGGGAGACCCAGTACTTC CAWSVLTGETQYF
TRBJ2-3 . . TRBV5-6 TGTGCCACCGCCTCCGGTAGTAGTACAGATACGCAGTATTTT CATASGSSTDTQYF
TRBJ2-7 TRBD2 few TRBV6-5 TGTGCCAGCAGTTACAGTCGCGGGGGTGAGCAGTACTTC CASSYSRGGEQYF
TRBJ2-7 . once TRBV19 TGTGCCAGTAGTGTGGACAGAAGCTCCTACGAGCAGTACTTC CASSVDRSSYEQYF
TRBJ2-7 . . TRBV19 TGTGCCAGTAGGTCGGTTTCCTACGAGCAGTACTTC CASRSVSYEQYF
TRBJ1-1 . few TRBV6-1 TGTGCCAGCCGATGGCAGGGCGACACTGAAGCTTTCTTT CASRWQGDTEAFF
TRBJ1-5 . . TRBV7-8 TGTGCCAGCAGCTCTAATGGACTCAATCAGCCCCAGCATTTT CASSSNGLNQPQHF
TRBJ2-5 . . TRBV30 TGTGCCTGGATGTGGGGGGGGGCGCTTCACCAAGAGACCCAGTACTTC CAWMWGGALHQETQYF
TRBJ1-1 . . TRBV4-3 TGCGCCAGCAGCCAAGACAGAATGAACACTGAAGCTTTCTTT CASSQDRMNTEAFF
TRBJ2-5 . few TRBV14 TGTGCCAGCAGCCAAGAACTGGGGGCCGGGGAGACCCAGTACTTC CASSQELGAGETQYF
TRBJ2-2 . . TRBV9 TGTGCCAGCGGAACGTGGGGGGTGGGCACCGGGGAGCTGTTTTTT CASGTWGVGTGELFF
TRBJ2-7 TRBD1 once TRBV15 TGTGCCACCAGCCTCGGCAGGGGGTCCTACGAGCAGTACTTC CATSLGRGSYEQYF
TRBJ2-7 . . TRBV30 TGTGCCTGGAGCCCTACCGGGCTTAGGGGCTACGAGCAGTACTTC CAWSPTGLRGYEQYF
TRBJ1-1 . . TRBV5-1 TGCGCCAGCAGCTTGGGTGGGGGGAGCGGGATGAACACTGAAGCTTTCTTT CASSLGGGSGMNTEAFF
TRBJ1-2 TRBD1 . TRBV6-4 TGTGCCAGCAGGGATACAGGGGGCCTTGGCTACACCTTC CASRDTGGLGYTF
TRBJ1-5 TRBD1 . TRBV4-3 TGCGCCAGCAGCCAAGGAACAGGGGGCGAACAGCCCCAGCATTTT CASSQGTGGEQPQHF
TRBJ2-1 TRBD2 . TRBV30 TGTGCCTTGAGAATAGCGGGGGGAATCAATGAGCAGTTCTTC CALRIAGGINEQFF
TRBJ1-1 . few TRBV6-6 TGTGCCAGCACACCCCCTAGGGGCGGGGTAATCACTGAAGCTTTCTTT CASTPPRGGVITEAFF
TRBJ1-1 TRBD1 . TRBV6-1 TGTGCCAGCAGTGAAGCGACAGGGGGCCGGGGGGCTGAAGCTTTCTTT CASSEATGGRGAEAFF